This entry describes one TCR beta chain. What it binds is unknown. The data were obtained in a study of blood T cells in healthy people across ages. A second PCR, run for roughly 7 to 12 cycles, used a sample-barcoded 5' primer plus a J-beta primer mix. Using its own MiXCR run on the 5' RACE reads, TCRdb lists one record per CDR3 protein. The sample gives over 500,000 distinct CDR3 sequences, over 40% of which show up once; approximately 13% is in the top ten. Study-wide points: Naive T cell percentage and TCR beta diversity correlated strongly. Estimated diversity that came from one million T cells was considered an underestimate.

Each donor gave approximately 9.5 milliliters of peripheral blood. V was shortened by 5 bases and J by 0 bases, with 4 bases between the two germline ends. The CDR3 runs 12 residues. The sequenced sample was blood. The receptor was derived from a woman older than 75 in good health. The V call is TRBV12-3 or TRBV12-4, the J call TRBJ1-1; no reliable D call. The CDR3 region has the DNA TGTGCCAGCAGTGGGATGAACACTGAAGCTTTCTTT. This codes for CASSGMNTEAFF.